The clone carrying this T cell receptor beta chain was recorded many times. Its matching antigen is unknown. The PBMCs originated from around 11 ml of fresh peripheral blood. Between the trimmed V and J ends, which lost 7 bases and 5 bases, there was a span of 11 bases. The CDR3 sequence is 12 residues long. TCR beta CDR3 amplification used RNA transcripts. HTBI primers were used in a first-round RT-PCR, which preceded a second-round multiplex PCR. TCRdb reprocessed the multiplex PCR reads with MiXCR, giving one entry per CDR3 protein. The sample has almost 750,000 distinct CDR3 sequences, approximately 40% seen once; the top ten hold 44%. The sample is drawn from a study of Graves' ophthalmopathy and Graves' hyperthyroidism. Overall study findings and caveats: The majority of expanded thyroid clonotypes above 0.001 frequency also occurred in blood.

This chain uses TRBV12-3 or TRBV12-4 with TRBJ2-5; D unclear. Specimen: peripheral blood. This clonotype originated in an adult man with Graves' ophthalmopathy. The CDR3 DNA follows: TGTGCCAGCACCACCAGGTGGGAGACCCAGTACTTC. It encodes CASTTRWETQYF.